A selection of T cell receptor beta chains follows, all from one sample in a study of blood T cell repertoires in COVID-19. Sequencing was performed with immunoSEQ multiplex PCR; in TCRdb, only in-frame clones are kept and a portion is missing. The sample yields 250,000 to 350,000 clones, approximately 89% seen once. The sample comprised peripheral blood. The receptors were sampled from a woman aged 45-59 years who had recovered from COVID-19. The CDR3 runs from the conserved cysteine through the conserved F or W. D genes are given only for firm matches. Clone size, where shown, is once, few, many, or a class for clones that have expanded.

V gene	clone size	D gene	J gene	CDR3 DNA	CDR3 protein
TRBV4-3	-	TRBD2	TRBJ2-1	TGCGCCAGCAGCCAAGTGCTAGCGGGGTACAATGAGCAGTTCTTC	CASSQVLAGYNEQFF
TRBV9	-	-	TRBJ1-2	TGTGCCAGCAGCGTAAGCCCGGGACTTAACTATGGCTACACCTTC	CASSVSPGLNYGYTF
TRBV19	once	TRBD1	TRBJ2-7	TGTGCCTCAAGGGACAGGGACTACGAGCAGTACTTC	CASRDRDYEQYF
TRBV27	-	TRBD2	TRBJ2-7	TGTGCCAGCAGTCCTCCCCGGACTAGCGGGAGCCTGGCCTACGAGCAGTACTTC	CASSPPRTSGSLAYEQYF
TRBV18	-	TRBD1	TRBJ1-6	TGTGCCAGCGGCCAGACAGGGAAGGAATCACCCCTCCACTTT	CASGQTGKESPLHF
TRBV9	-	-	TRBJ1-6	TGTGCCAGCAGCGAAAGGACAGAAGGGGGTGAGTCACCCCTCCACTTT	CASSERTEGGESPLHF
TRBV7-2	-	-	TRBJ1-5	TGTGCCAGCAGCACTCAGGGGAGCAATCAGCCCCAGCATTTT	CASSTQGSNQPQHF
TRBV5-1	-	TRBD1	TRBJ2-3	TGCGCCAGCAGCTTCGGACAGGCCACAGATACGCAGTATTTT	CASSFGQATDTQYF
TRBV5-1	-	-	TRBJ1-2	TGCGCCAGCAGCTTGGTGCTGGGGGCGAGTGGCTACACCTTC	CASSLVLGASGYTF
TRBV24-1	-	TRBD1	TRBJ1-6	TGTGCCACCAGTGACCCAGGGGACAGGGCGGGTAATTCACCCCTCCACTTT	CATSDPGDRAGNSPLHF
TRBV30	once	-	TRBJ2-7	TGTGCCTGGACTGCAAGCGGAGTACACTACGAGCAGTACTTC	CAWTASGVHYEQYF
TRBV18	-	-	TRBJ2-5	TGTGCCAGCTCACCCGCCCCCCAGAAGACCCAGTACTTC	CASSPAPQKTQYF
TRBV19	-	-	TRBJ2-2	TGTGCCAGTAAGGGGAGGGGGAGAGCCACCGGGGAGCTGTTTTTT	CASKGRGRATGELFF
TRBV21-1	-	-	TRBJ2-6	TGTGCCAGCAGCAAATCCCCCGACAGGGGGGTTTCTGGGGCCAACGTCCTGACTTTC	CASSKSPDRGVSGANVLTF
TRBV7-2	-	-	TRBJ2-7	TGTGCCAGCAGCTTAGATGGGGGACAAGCCTACGAGCAGTACTTC	CASSLDGGQAYEQYF
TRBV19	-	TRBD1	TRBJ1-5	TGTGCCAGTAGGGGGACAGGAGGTCAGCCCCAGCATTTT	CASRGTGGQPQHF
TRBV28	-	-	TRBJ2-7	TGTGCCAGCAGCCGCTCTAAGACAGTCTCCTACGAGCAGTACTTC	CASSRSKTVSYEQYF
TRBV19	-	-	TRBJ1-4	TGTGCCAGTAGAACCGGTCCGGGGATTAATGAAAAACTGTTTTTT	CASRTGPGINEKLFF
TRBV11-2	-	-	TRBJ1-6	TGTGCCAGCAGCTTCGGGTCGTCCGACCCTAGCTCCTATAATTCACCCCTCCACTTT	CASSFGSSDPSSYNSPLHF
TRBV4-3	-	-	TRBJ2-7	TGCGCCAGCAGCCCGGACTATTACGAGCAGTACTTC	CASSPDYYEQYF
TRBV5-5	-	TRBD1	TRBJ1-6	TGTGCCAGCAGCCCCTCCGGACAGGATAGGTCACCCCTCCACTTT	CASSPSGQDRSPLHF
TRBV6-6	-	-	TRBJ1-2	TGTGCCAGCAGGTGGACTCTGGAGGAATACGCTGGCTACACCTTC	CASRWTLEEYAGYTF
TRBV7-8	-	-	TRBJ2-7	TGTGCCAGCAGCTTAGGCCAACTAATCTTGGGCGAGCAGTACTTC	CASSLGQLILGEQYF
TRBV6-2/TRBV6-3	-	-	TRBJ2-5	TGTGCCAGCAGTTACAGGGACTTCCAAGAGACCCAGTACTTC	CASSYRDFQETQYF
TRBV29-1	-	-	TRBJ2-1	TGCAGCGTTGAGGACCCAGGACTGGGCAATGAGCAGTTCTTC	CSVEDPGLGNEQFF
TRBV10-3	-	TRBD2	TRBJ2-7	TGTGCCACGCGGCCGGGGGGGCCGGCCTACGAGCAGTACTTC	CATRPGGPAYEQYF
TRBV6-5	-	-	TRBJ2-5	TGTGCCAGCAGTTACTCCGGGGTTCGGGAGACCCAGTACTTC	CASSYSGVRETQYF
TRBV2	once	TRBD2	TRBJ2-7	TGTGCCAGCAGTGATAAATCGGGAGGGGGGCGGCACGAGCAGTACTTC	CASSDKSGGGRHEQYF
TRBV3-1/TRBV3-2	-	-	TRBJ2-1	TGTGCCAGCAGCCAGTTCGATGAGCAGTTCTTC	CASSQFDEQFF
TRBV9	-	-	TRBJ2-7	TGTGCCAGCAGCGTAGGAGACAGATCCTACGAGCAGTACTTC	CASSVGDRSYEQYF
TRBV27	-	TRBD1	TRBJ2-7	TGTGCCAGCAGTTTATACAGGGACAGGGGTTACGAGCAGTACTTC	CASSLYRDRGYEQYF
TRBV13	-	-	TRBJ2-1	TGTGCCAGCAGCTTAGGGCTCGCCCTATGGAATGAGCAGTTCTTC	CASSLGLALWNEQFF
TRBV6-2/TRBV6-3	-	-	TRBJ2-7	TGTGCCAGCAGTGTGGGGCTAAACTACGAGCAGTACTTC	CASSVGLNYEQYF
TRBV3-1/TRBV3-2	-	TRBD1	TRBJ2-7	TGTGCCAGCAGCCAAGAAGCGGCGGGACAGGGGGACGAGCAGTACTTC	CASSQEAAGQGDEQYF
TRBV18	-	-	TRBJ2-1	TGTGCCAGCTCACCTGGAGTGAATGAGCAGTTCTTC	CASSPGVNEQFF
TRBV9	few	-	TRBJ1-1	TGTGCCAGCAGCGCGTCACCCGGGGTCGAAACTGAAGCTTTCTTT	CASSASPGVETEAFF
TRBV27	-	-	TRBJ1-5	TGTGCCAGCAGTACAGGGATGAGCAATCAGCCCCAGCATTTT	CASSTGMSNQPQHF
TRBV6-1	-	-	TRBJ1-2	TGTGCCAGCAGTGCTCCTTATCAGGCGAGGGCCTATGGCTACACCTTC	CASSAPYQARAYGYTF
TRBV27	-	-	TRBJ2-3	TGTGCCAGCAGTTTACTCGCGGGGAGCACAGATACGCAGTATTTT	CASSLLAGSTDTQYF
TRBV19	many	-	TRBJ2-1	TGTGCCAGTAGGCTTCAGGGGAACGAGAATGAGCAGTTCTTC	CASRLQGNENEQFF
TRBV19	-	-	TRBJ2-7	TGTGCCAGTAGTATTATGGTCGGGGACGAGCAGTACTTC	CASSIMVGDEQYF
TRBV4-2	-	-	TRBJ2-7	TGTGCCAGCAGCCAAGAGGTCATTAGCTCCTACGAGCAGTACTTC	CASSQEVISSYEQYF